The clone carrying this T cell receptor (beta chain) was seen more than once but under ten times. Its target is unknown. The sample belongs to a study of beta chain features in type 1 diabetes. Trimming took 0 bases from V and 6 from J, leaving 15 bases between them. The CDR3 extends over 15 amino acids. Germline CDR1 and CDR2: MNHEY and SVGAGI. What was sequenced were expressed TCRB transcripts, since all of the isolated RNA had been reverse transcribed. This table comes from immunoSEQ multiplex PCR, and its TCRdb copy is limited to in-frame clones, with some not included. The sample lists about 210,000 clones; around 9.9% were seen once. One heparinised draw of blood, averaging about 120 mL, came from each donor. Purities over 98% were achieved in all sorted populations. The study's findings and limits: A closer apparent resemblance between naive, central memory and Treg TCRB repertoires was seen in patients than in healthy donors.

This chain joins TRBV6-5 and TRBJ2-7; D perhaps matches TRBD2 (5 bases). The source is a man younger than 35 in good health. Sequencing used central memory CD4+ T cells from blood. The CDR3 sequence is CASSYSERLPREQYF. Written as DNA, the CDR3 is TGTGCCAGCAGTTACTCCGAGCGGCTCCCCCGCGAGCAGTACTTC.